These T cell receptor beta chains were read from a single sample in a study of CD8+ T cells in alopecia areata. Sequencing was performed with immunoSEQ multiplex PCR; in TCRdb, only in-frame clones are kept and a portion is missing. The sample includes around 180,000 clones, less than 70% of them seen just once. Specimen: CD4+ T cells sorted from blood, collected around week 50, from a patient treated with tofacitinib. The receptor source for this set is a human donor with alopecia areata. The CDR3 runs from the conserved cysteine through the conserved F or W. A D gene is named only where the DNA matches it firmly. Rows may omit the clone size; those that give it use once, few, many or a size class.

d_call: .
j_call: TRBJ2-2
v_call: TRBV6-5
clone_size: .
cdr3_nt: TGTGCCAGCAGAGCACACTCGAACACCGGGGAGCTGTTTTTT
cdr3_aa: CASRAHSNTGELFF

d_call: TRBD1
j_call: TRBJ2-2
v_call: TRBV29-1
clone_size: .
cdr3_nt: TGCAGCGTATCAGGACAGGGGTCCGGGGAGCTGTTTTTT
cdr3_aa: CSVSGQGSGELFF

d_call: .
j_call: TRBJ2-3
v_call: TRBV7-2
clone_size: .
cdr3_nt: TGTGCCAGCAGCTTAGTGTTCCATAGCACAGATACGCAGTATTTT
cdr3_aa: CASSLVFHSTDTQYF

d_call: .
j_call: TRBJ2-6
v_call: TRBV30
clone_size: .
cdr3_nt: TGTGCCTGGGCGAGACAGGCCTCTGGGGCCAACGTCCTGACTTTC
cdr3_aa: CAWARQASGANVLTF

d_call: .
j_call: TRBJ1-6
v_call: TRBV30
clone_size: .
cdr3_nt: TGTGCCTGGAGAATCCAGGGCGGAATTTCACCCCTCCACTTT
cdr3_aa: CAWRIQGGISPLHF

d_call: .
j_call: TRBJ2-1
v_call: TRBV29-1
clone_size: few
cdr3_nt: TGCAGGGGAAGGAATGGCAATGAGCAGTTCTTC
cdr3_aa: CRGRNGNEQFF

d_call: .
j_call: TRBJ1-5
v_call: TRBV29-1
clone_size: .
cdr3_nt: TGCAGCGTTGCGGAGGGAGGGGTCAATCAGCCCCAGCATTTT
cdr3_aa: CSVAEGGVNQPQHF

d_call: TRBD1
j_call: TRBJ2-7
v_call: TRBV5-1
clone_size: .
cdr3_nt: TGCGCCAGCAGCTTGTGGACAGGGAACTACGAGCAGTACTTC
cdr3_aa: CASSLWTGNYEQYF

d_call: .
j_call: TRBJ1-2
v_call: TRBV7-9
clone_size: .
cdr3_nt: TGTGCCAGCAGCTTAGCAGGCTCGGAGTATGGCTACACCTTC
cdr3_aa: CASSLAGSEYGYTF

d_call: TRBD1
j_call: TRBJ1-2
v_call: TRBV29-1
clone_size: few
cdr3_nt: TGCAGCGTTGAAGATCCCGGACAGGGACCCTACACCTTC
cdr3_aa: CSVEDPGQGPYTF

d_call: .
j_call: TRBJ1-5
v_call: TRBV25-1
clone_size: .
cdr3_nt: TGTGCCAGCAAGACGGGGAGACCCATTGGCAATCAGCCCCAGCATTTT
cdr3_aa: CASKTGRPIGNQPQHF

d_call: TRBD1
j_call: TRBJ1-4
v_call: TRBV7-2
clone_size: .
cdr3_nt: TGTGCCAGCAGCTCAGGGACAGGGCATGAAAAACTGTTTTTT
cdr3_aa: CASSSGTGHEKLFF

d_call: .
j_call: TRBJ2-3
v_call: TRBV15
clone_size: .
cdr3_nt: TGTGCCACCAGCAGATCCCAGCTACGCACAGATACGCAGTATTTT
cdr3_aa: CATSRSQLRTDTQYF

d_call: TRBD1
j_call: TRBJ1-2
v_call: TRBV25-1
clone_size: .
cdr3_nt: TGTGCCAGCAGTGGACAGGGACGGGGCTACACCTTC
cdr3_aa: CASSGQGRGYTF

d_call: .
j_call: TRBJ2-5
v_call: TRBV7-2
clone_size: .
cdr3_nt: TGTGCCAGCAGCCTTGGTGGGTTTCAAGAGACCCAGTACTTC
cdr3_aa: CASSLGGFQETQYF

d_call: TRBD1
j_call: TRBJ1-6
v_call: TRBV30
clone_size: .
cdr3_nt: TGTGCCTGGAGGGCGCCCGGGACAGGGGCTTCACCCCTCCACTTT
cdr3_aa: CAWRAPGTGASPLHF

d_call: .
j_call: TRBJ2-1
v_call: TRBV30
clone_size: .
cdr3_nt: TGTGCCTGGAACCCCGACAGGCTCTACAATGAGCAGTTCTTC
cdr3_aa: CAWNPDRLYNEQFF

d_call: .
j_call: TRBJ2-4
v_call: TRBV4-3
clone_size: medium-sized
cdr3_nt: TGCGCCAGCAGCCAAGGGGAATCGACCGGCTCACTAGCCAAAAACATTCAGTACTTC
cdr3_aa: CASSQGESTGSLAKNIQYF

d_call: TRBD1
j_call: TRBJ2-1
v_call: TRBV10-3
clone_size: .
cdr3_nt: TGTGCCATCAGTGGCGGGGACAGGGTCGACAATGAGCAGTTCTTC
cdr3_aa: CAISGGDRVDNEQFF